The clone carrying this T cell receptor (beta chain) has a single count. This sample is part of a study of shared clonotypes between healthy human individuals. About the research overall: Participating donors consisted of a couple of women and a few men aged 18 to 49.

Produced via immunoSEQ multiplex PCR; TCRdb's table is partial and in-frame only. The sample carries some 360,000 clones, around four fifths recorded once. The receptor's source is a man aged 25-45 years in good health. Sequenced sample: memory CD4+ T cells sorted from blood. Subset denoted: CD45RA-negative fraction.

The CDR3, as DNA: TGTGCCAGCGGCCCCAGGCAGGCCTTCTCCTACAATGAGCAGTTCTTC. Amino acid sequence: CASGPRQAFSYNEQFF. V and J are TRBV2 and TRBJ2-1; D uncertain. There are 16 residues in the CDR3. The ends were cut back, 8 bases at V and 0 bases at J, with 17 bases in the middle. Germline values: CDR1 SNHLY, CDR2 FYNNEI.